This TCR beta chain was observed in a study of CD8 T cells in Susac syndrome. Sequencing of TCR beta was performed on blood CD8+ T cells and on blood CD4+ T cells. V was trimmed by 6 bases and J by 0 bases, leaving 12 bases between them. CDR1 and CDR2 from the germline V gene are SQVTM and ANQGSEA. The CDR3 loop spans 14 amino acids. RNA was extracted with the RNeasy kit, and a quantity of roughly 0.5 to 1 ug was reverse transcribed using random hexamers. An immunoSEQ multiplex PCR generated amplified TCR beta CDR3 products spanning 54 Vbeta and 13 Jbeta. MiXCR, run by TCRdb on the immunoSEQ multiplex PCR reads, gives a single entry per CDR3 protein. The table lists hundreds of thousands of distinct CDR3 sequences, about 96% of them singletons, with 0.085% to 0.1% in the top ten.

The source of this sequence is a human donor with multiple sclerosis. Sequencing used CD4+ T cells from PBMCs. This chain uses TRBV29-1 with TRBJ1-3; D is unresolved. CDR3: CSVVPGNSGNTIYF. The CDR3 region has the DNA TGCAGCGTGGTCCCGGGGAACTCTGGAAACACCATATATTTT.